Listed here are 19 T cell receptor beta chains from one sample, sequenced in a study of blood T cell repertoires in COVID-19. TCRdb keeps only in-frame clones here, not all; method: immunoSEQ multiplex PCR. In the table there are about 210,000 clones, about nine tenths of which are singletons. Sample: peripheral blood. The source of these receptors is a man aged 35 to 55 with acute or convalescent COVID-19.

This chain joins TRBV10-3 and TRBJ1-2; 8 nucleotides line up with TRBD1. CDR1 ENHRY and CDR2 SYGVKD come from the germline V gene. The CDR3 has 14 amino acids. V gave up 4 bases and J gave up 4 bases; unmatched junction bases: 5. Written as DNA, the CDR3 is TGTGCCATCAGTGTTGGACAGGGACCCTATGGCTACACCTTC. It is translated as CAISVGQGPYGYTF.

This chain connects TRBV27 to TRBJ1-2; 9 positions agree with TRBD1. Germline CDR1 is MNHEY and CDR2 is SMNVEV (reference sequence). V shed 6 bases and J 6 bases; nucleotides not matched to a gene: 2. The CDR3 is 12 residues long. CDR3 DNA sequence: TGTGCCAGCAGCACAGGGGGCCATGGCTACACCTTC. Its protein product is CASSTGGHGYTF.

The chain links TRBV28 to TRBJ2-7; TRBD2 aligns across 10 bases. The V segment lost 5 bases and the J segment 4 bases; nucleotides outside the gene matches: 8. CDR1 and CDR2 (germline): MDHEN, SYDVKM. This CDR3 is built from 15 residues. This CDR3 reads CASSPLAGAPYEQYF. The CDR3 nucleotides are TGTGCCAGCAGTCCCCTAGCGGGAGCCCCATACGAGCAGTACTTC.

The CDR3 spells CASSVRLAGADEQFF. The CDR3, as DNA: TGTGCCAGCAGCGTGCGACTAGCGGGAGCCGATGAGCAGTTCTTC. This chain uses TRBV9 with TRBJ2-1; 12 bases map to TRBD2. This CDR3 has 15 amino acids. Losses at the gene ends were 2 bases for V and 8 bases for J; bases not matched to a gene: 5. Germline V CDR1 and CDR2: SGDLS, YYNGEE.

The chain joins TRBV19 to TRBJ1-1, with D perhaps matching TRBD1 (6 bases). V dropped 4 bases and J dropped 1 base, with 13 bases sitting between them. Per germline, CDR1 LNHDA and CDR2 SQIVND (reference sequence). The CDR3 is made up of 15 amino acids. The CDR3 here is CASSTQGGENTEAFF. The CDR3 coding sequence is TGTGCCAGTAGTACACAGGGTGGAGAGAACACTGAAGCTTTCTTT.

V gene TRBV4-2 combines with J gene TRBJ1-2, with 11 bases aligning to TRBD1. Germline CDR1 is LGHNA and CDR2 is YNFKEQ. This CDR3 has 16 amino acids. V gave up 3 bases and J gave up 7 bases; unmatched junction bases: 10. The CDR3 nucleotides read TGTGCCAGCAGCCAGGGCGGTCCTGGACAGGGGGCTGGCTACACCTTC. Encoded protein: CASSQGGPGQGAGYTF.

The V call is TRBV5-6, the J call TRBJ1-5, with D possibly matching TRBD1 (6 bases). Germline lookup yields CDR1 SGHDT and CDR2 YYEEEE. Trimming took 1 base from V and 1 from J, leaving 6 bases between them. The CDR3 has 14 amino acids. The CDR3, as DNA: TGTGCCAGCAGCTTGACAGGGAGCAATCAGCCCCAGCATTTT. Residues: CASSLTGSNQPQHF.

This rearrangement joins TRBV19 to TRBJ1-2; weak D call: TRBD1 (5 bases). The V end lost 5 bases, the J end lost 0 bases, and 13 bases lay between the germline ends. CDR3 length: 15 amino acids. The germline gives CDR1 LNHDA, CDR2 SQIVND (reference sequence). CDR3 nucleotides: TGTGCCAGTAGTCGGGACTTCGGCACTAACTATGGCTACACCTTC. This gives the protein CASSRDFGTNYGYTF.

The chain recombines TRBV18 with TRBJ1-2; 7 nucleotides align to TRBD1. Unmatched junction bases numbered 10, after V lost 2 bases and J lost 7 bases. This CDR3 is built from 15 residues. Germline V gives CDR1 KGHSH, CDR2 LQKENI. This CDR3 reads CASSPAKDRFSGYTF. Written as DNA, the CDR3 is TGTGCCAGCTCACCAGCAAAGGACAGGTTTAGTGGCTACACCTTC.

The J gene is TRBJ1-2, the V gene TRBV28; 8 positions match TRBD1. The CDR3 length is 14 residues. V shed 6 bases, J shed 4 bases, and the junction held 7 bases outside the gene matches. Germline CDR1 reads MDHEN; CDR2 reads SYDVKM. For the CDR3, the DNA is TGTGCCAGCAGGTTACAGGGGGACCTCTATGGCTACACCTTC. Protein sequence: CASRLQGDLYGYTF.

This chain joins TRBV28 and TRBJ2-3, with 8 bases matching TRBD2. The CDR3 runs 14 residues. With V trimmed by 5 bases and J by 5 bases, 6 bases remained unmatched. CDR1 and CDR2 (germline): MDHEN, SYDVKM. The CDR3 reads CASSLGGVGDTQYF. CDR3 in DNA: TGTGCCAGCAGTCTCGGGGGGGTGGGAGATACGCAGTATTTT.

The V call is TRBV18, the J call TRBJ2-1; D might be TRBD2 (7 bases). V gave up 2 bases and J gave up 3 bases, with 11 bases separating them. CDR3 length: 15 amino acids. Germline V CDR1 and CDR2: KGHSH, LQKENI. The CDR3, as DNA: TGTGCCAGCTCACCAGGGGGGGCGTACTACAATGAGCAGTTCTTC. It encodes CASSPGGAYYNEQFF.

The chain joins TRBV5-6 to TRBJ2-7; D remains unclear. From germline, CDR1 is SGHDT and CDR2 YYEEEE. The CDR3 consists of 15 residues. V lost 4 bases to trimming and J lost 0 bases, with 14 bases between them. The CDR3 sequence is CASSHPPWSSYEQYF. CDR3 nucleotide sequence: TGTGCCAGCAGCCACCCACCATGGAGCTCCTACGAGCAGTACTTC. The variable domain in full, with the rest retrieved from reference TRBV5-6 and TRBJ2-7, is DAGVTQSPTHLIKTRGQQVTLRCSPKSGHDTVSWYQQALGQGPQFIFQYYEEEERQRGNFPDRFSGHQFPNYSSELNVNALLLGDSALYLCASSHPPWSSYEQYFGPGTRLTVT.

V usage is TRBV7-3 and J usage is TRBJ2-1, with D tentatively TRBD2 (6 bases). The CDR3 loop spans 12 amino acids. Trimming took off 4 bases at V and 10 bases at J, with 11 bases between the two ends. Germline lookup yields CDR1 SGHTA and CDR2 FQGTGA. CDR3 sequence reads: CASSSSGVEQFF. The DNA for the CDR3 is TGTGCCAGCAGCTCCTCGGGGGTGGAGCAGTTCTTC.

The rearrangement uses TRBV5-5 and TRBJ1-1, with 9 bases matching TRBD1. Germline loops: CDR1 SGHKS, CDR2 YYEKEE (reference sequence). Unmatched junction bases numbered 14, after V lost 3 bases and J lost 5 bases. CDR3 length: 17 amino acids. CDR3 coding DNA: TGTGCCAGCAGCTGGAGAGGGGACAGGGAAGTCAGGACTGAAGCTTTCTTT. It is translated as CASSWRGDREVRTEAFF.

V and J are TRBV6-1 and TRBJ2-1, with 10 bases that match TRBD2. The germline V gene has CDR1 MNHNS and CDR2 SASEGT. V was clipped by 1 base and J by 6 bases; unmatched bases: 12. There are 18 residues in the CDR3. The CDR3 is CASSEGPRLAGALNEQFF. The CDR3 nucleotides read TGTGCCAGCAGTGAAGGCCCACGGCTAGCGGGAGCCCTCAATGAGCAGTTCTTC.

The chain uses TRBV11-3 and TRBJ2-1; D is perhaps TRBD1 (5 bases). The CDR3 has 15 amino acids. Germline lookup yields CDR1 SGHNT and CDR2 YENEEA. Between the trimmed V and J ends, which lost 1 base and 9 bases, there was a span of 16 bases. The CDR3 region has the DNA TGTGCCAGCAGCTTAGGCAGGGTGGTCGTTGGTGAGCAGTTCTTC. Translated: CASSLGRVVVGEQFF.

V and J are TRBV11-3 and TRBJ2-3, with 9 positions matching TRBD2. Germline V CDR1 and CDR2: SGHNT, YENEEA. The V gene end was trimmed by 4 bases and the J gene end by 2 bases; junction bases not matched to a gene: 10. The CDR3 contains 17 residues. Here the CDR3 reads CASSSRGSGGNTDTQYF. In DNA, the CDR3 is TGTGCCAGCAGCTCCCGGGGAAGCGGGGGGAACACAGATACGCAGTATTTT.

The genes are TRBV5-6 and TRBJ2-2, with 7 nucleotides matching TRBD2. J lost 6 bases, V lost 2 bases, and 13 bases had no gene match. Germline loops: CDR1 SGHDT, CDR2 YYEEEE. This CDR3 has 17 residues. The CDR3 spells CASSFGLVGDLAGELFF. CDR3 sequence (DNA): TGTGCCAGCAGCTTCGGACTAGTTGGCGACCTTGCCGGGGAGCTGTTTTTT.